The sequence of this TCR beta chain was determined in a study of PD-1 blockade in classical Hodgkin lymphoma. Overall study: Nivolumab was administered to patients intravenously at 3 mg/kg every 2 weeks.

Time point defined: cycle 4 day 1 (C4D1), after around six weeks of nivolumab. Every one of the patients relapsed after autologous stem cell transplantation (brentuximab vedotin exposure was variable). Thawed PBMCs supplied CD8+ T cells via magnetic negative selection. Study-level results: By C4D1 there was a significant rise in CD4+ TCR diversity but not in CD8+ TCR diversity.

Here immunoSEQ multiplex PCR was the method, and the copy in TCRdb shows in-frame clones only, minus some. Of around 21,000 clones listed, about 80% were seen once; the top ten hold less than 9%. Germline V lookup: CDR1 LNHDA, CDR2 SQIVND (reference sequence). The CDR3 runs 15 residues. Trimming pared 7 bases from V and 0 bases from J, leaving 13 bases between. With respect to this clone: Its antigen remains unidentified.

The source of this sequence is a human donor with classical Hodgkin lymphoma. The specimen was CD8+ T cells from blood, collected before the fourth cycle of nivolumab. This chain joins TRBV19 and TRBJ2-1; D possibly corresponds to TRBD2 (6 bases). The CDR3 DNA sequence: TGTGCCAGTAACCCGGACGGGAGCTCCTACAATGAGCAGTTCTTC. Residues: CASNPDGSSYNEQFF.